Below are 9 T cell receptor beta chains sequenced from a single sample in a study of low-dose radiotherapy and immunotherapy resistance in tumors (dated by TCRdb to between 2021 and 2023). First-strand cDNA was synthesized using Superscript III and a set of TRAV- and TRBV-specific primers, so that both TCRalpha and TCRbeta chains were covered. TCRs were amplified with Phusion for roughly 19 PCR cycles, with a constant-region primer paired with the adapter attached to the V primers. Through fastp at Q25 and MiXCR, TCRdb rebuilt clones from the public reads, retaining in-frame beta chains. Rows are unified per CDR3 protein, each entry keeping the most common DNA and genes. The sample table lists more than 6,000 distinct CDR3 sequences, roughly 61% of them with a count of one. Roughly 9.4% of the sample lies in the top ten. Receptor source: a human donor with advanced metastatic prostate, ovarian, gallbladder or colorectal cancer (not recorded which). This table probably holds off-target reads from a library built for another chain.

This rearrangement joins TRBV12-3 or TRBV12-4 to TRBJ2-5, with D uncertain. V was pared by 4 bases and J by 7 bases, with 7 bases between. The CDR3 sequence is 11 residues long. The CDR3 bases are TGTGCCAGCAGTTCCGCTGGGACCCAGTACTTC. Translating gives CASSSAGTQYF.

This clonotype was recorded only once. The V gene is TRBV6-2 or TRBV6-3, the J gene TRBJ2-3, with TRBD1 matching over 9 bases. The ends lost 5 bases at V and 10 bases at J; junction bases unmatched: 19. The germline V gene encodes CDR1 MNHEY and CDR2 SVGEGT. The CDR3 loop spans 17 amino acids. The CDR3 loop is CASSEYGTGLQVAAQYF. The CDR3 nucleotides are TGTGCCAGCAGTGAATACGGGACAGGGCTTCAAGTCGCAGCGCAGTATTTT.

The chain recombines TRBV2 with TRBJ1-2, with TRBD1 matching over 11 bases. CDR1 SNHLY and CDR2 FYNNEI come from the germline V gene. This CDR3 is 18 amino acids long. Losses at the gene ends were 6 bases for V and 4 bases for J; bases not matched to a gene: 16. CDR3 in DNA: TGTGCCAGCAGGGCCCCCCCTGGACAGGGGGCAAGTCCCTATGGCTACACCTTC. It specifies CASRAPPGQGASPYGYTF.

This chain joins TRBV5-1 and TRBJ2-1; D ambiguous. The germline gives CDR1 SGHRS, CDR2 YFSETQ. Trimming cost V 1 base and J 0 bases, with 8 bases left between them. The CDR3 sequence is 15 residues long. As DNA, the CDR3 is TGCGCCAGCAGCTTGTTTGCGAGCTCCTACAATGAGCAGTTCTTC. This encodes CASSLFASSYNEQFF.

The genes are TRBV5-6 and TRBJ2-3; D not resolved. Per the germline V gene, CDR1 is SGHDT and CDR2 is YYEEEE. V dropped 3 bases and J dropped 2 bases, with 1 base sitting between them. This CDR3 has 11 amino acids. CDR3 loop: CASSSTDTQYF. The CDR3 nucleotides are TGTGCCAGCAGCTCCACAGATACGCAGTATTTT.

The CDR3 nucleotides read TGCGCCAGCAGCCAGGGGACAGCCCAGCCCCAGCATTTT. Amino acids: CASSQGTAQPQHF. The chain carries TRBV4-1 and TRBJ1-5; 7 bases agree with TRBD1. With 3 bases clipped from V and 7 bases from J, the junction kept 3 bases outside the gene matches. Germline CDR1 reads MGHRA; CDR2 reads YSYEKL. The CDR3 runs to 13 residues.

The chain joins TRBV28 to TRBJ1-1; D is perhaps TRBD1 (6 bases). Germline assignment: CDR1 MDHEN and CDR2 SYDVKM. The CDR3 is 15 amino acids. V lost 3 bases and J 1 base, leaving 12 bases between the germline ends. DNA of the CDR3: TGTGCCAGCAGTTTGTTAACAGGGAAGAACACTGAAGCTTTCTTT. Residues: CASSLLTGKNTEAFF.

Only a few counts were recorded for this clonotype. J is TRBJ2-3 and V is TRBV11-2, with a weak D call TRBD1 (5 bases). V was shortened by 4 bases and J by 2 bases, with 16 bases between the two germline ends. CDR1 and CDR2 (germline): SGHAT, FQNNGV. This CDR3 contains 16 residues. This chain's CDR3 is CASSSTWGSDTDTQYF. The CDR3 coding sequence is TGTGCCAGCAGCTCAACCTGGGGCAGCGACACAGATACGCAGTATTTT.

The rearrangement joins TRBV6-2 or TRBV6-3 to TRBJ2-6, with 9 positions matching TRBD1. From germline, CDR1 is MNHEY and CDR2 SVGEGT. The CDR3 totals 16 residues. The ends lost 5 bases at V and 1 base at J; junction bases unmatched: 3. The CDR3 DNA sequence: TGTGCCAGCAGTCAGGACAGGGGATCTGGGGCCAACGTCCTGACTTTC. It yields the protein CASSQDRGSGANVLTF.